These 3 T cell receptor beta chains came from one sample sequenced in a study of a mutant IDH1 vaccine in newly diagnosed glioma. Sequenced by immunoSEQ multiplex PCR; TCRdb stores in-frame clones only, minus some. This table has roughly 120,000 clones, about four fifths appearing once. Antigens of these TCRs are unknown. Described time point: week 11, during vaccination. Vaccine doses each comprised 300 ug of mutant IDH1 20-mer peptide, with topical imiquimod. Sequenced material: PBMCs, taken from a glioma patient whose treatment included an IDH1 peptide vaccine. These receptors came from a man aged 35 to 55 with glioma.

This clone qualifies as medium-sized. The chain carries TRBV5-8 and TRBJ1-1, with D unresolved. CDR1 and CDR2 (germline): SGHTS, YDEGEE. V lost 4 bases, J lost 1 base, and 11 bases lay in between. The CDR3 has 14 residues. The CDR3 region is CASSPGRRNTEAFF. In DNA, the CDR3 is TGTGCCAGCAGCCCCGGTCGGCGGAACACTGAAGCTTTCTTT.

The chain couples TRBV6-1 to TRBJ1-5; no definite D call. Germline lookup yields CDR1 MNHNS and CDR2 SASEGT. The CDR3 has 16 residues. Trimming stripped 3 bases from V and 2 bases from J, with 14 bases between. The CDR3 reads CASSEFPGMGNQPQHF. The CDR3 bases are TGTGCCAGCAGTGAGTTCCCCGGGATGGGCAATCAGCCCCAGCATTTT.

This clone showed up just once. This sequence joins TRBV4-3 and TRBJ1-2; tentative D call: TRBD1 (6 bases). The CDR3 has 15 amino acids. Germline V CDR1 and CDR2: LGHNA, YSLEER. With 2 bases removed from V and 8 bases from J, the gap between germline ends came to 18 bases. The CDR3 spells CASSQLRGAISGYTF. The CDR3 DNA reads TGCGCCAGCAGCCAATTAAGGGGGGCTATTTCAGGCTACACCTTC.